This TCR beta chain was captured in a study of cytomegalovirus exposure and HLA in healthy donors. Study in general: Of the donors genotyped, approximately 400 in all, about 81% fell in the Caucasian-associated ancestry cluster.

Primers included in the PCR were 60 Vbeta and 13 Jbeta primers. Authors' data handling: A follow-up analysis tallied tens of millions of unique TCR beta chains, roughly 11 million shared. Clones were sequenced by immunoSEQ multiplex PCR, and TCRdb holds only the in-frame ones, with some missing. D and trimming were read from the DNA, whereas the V and J calls and clone size are those reported in that table. Among fewer than 100,000 clones listed, about three quarters were seen once. The CDR3 loop spans 13 amino acids. The germline V and J ends were trimmed by 0 bases and 10 bases, with 9 bases remaining between them. The germline CDR1 and CDR2 sequences are KGHSH and LQKENI. A word on this clone: Its antigen is still unknown.

Study observations and caveats: Reported results showed that the classifier diagnosed cytomegalovirus status with high specificity and sensitivity. 164 TCR beta chains were listed as cytomegalovirus-associated.

This chain links TRBV18 with TRBJ2-2; D possibly corresponds to TRBD1 (5 bases). The sample was PBMCs. This sequence originates from a man aged 55-75 years in good health and CMV-seropositive. CDR3 in DNA: TGTGCCAGCTCACCACCGACAGCAGTGGAGCTGTTTTTT. Its protein is CASSPPTAVELFF.